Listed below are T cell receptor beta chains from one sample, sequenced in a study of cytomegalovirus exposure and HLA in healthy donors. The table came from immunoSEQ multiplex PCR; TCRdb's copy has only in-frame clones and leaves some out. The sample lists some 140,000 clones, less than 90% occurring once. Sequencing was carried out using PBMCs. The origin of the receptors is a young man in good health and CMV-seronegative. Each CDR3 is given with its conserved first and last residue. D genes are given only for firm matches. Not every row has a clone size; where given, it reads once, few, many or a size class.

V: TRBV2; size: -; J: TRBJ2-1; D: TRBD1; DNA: TGTGCCACTAACCAGGGGGTCTCCTACAATGAGCAGTTCTTC; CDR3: CATNQGVSYNEQFF
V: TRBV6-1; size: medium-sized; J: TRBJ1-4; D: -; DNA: TGTGCCAGCAGTGAGGGTTTGGAGTCTGAAAAACTGTTTTTT; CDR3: CASSEGLESEKLFF
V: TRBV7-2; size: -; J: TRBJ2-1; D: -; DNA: TGTGCCAGCAGCACCCTAGGAAATTACAATGAGCAGTTCTTC; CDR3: CASSTLGNYNEQFF
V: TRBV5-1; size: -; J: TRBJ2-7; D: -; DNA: TGCGCCAGCAGCTTGGATCCGGGCACGGGGAACGAGCAGTACTTC; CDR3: CASSLDPGTGNEQYF
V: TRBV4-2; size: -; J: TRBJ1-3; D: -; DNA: TGTGCCAGCAGCCCCAGTTCCGGGAGCTCTGGAAACACCATATATTTT; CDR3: CASSPSSGSSGNTIYF
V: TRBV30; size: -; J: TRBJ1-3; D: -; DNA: TGTGCCTGGAGTGTGTCGGGGAGGAACACCATATATTTT; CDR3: CAWSVSGRNTIYF
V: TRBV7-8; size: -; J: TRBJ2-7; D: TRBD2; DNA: TGTGCCAGCAGCTCACACCACGGACTAGCGGGTAACAACCCCAACTACGAGCAGTACTTC; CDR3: CASSSHHGLAGNNPNYEQYF
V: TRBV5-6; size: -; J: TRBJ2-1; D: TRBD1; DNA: TGTGCCAGCAGCCCTGACAGGGGTAACTACAATGAGCAGTTCTTC; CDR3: CASSPDRGNYNEQFF
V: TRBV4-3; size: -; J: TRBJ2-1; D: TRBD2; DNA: TGCGCCAGCAGCCAAGATATGGGGACTAGAGGTTATGAGCAGTTCTTC; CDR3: CASSQDMGTRGYEQFF
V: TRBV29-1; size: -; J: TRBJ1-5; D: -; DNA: TGCAGCGTCGCAGGGTCGGTCAATCAGCCCCAGCATTTT; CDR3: CSVAGSVNQPQHF
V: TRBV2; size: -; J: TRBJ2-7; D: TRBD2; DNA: TGTGCCAGCGAGGCTAGCGGGGTCAGGGGCGAGCAGTACTTC; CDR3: CASEASGVRGEQYF
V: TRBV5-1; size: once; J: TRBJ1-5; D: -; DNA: TGCGCCAGCAGCTTGGCTGGCGGGCCCAATCAGCCCCAGCATTTT; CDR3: CASSLAGGPNQPQHF
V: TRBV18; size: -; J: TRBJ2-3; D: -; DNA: TGTGCCAGCTCCCCCGGGACAACCAGGGATACGCAGTATTTT; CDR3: CASSPGTTRDTQYF
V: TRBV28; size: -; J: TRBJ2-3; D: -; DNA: TGTGCCAGCAGTTTACGGGGGGCGGGCACGCAGTATTTT; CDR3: CASSLRGAGTQYF
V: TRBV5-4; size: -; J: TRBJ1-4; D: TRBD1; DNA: TGTGCCAGCAGCCCGGGACAGACTAATGAAAAACTGTTTTTT; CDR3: CASSPGQTNEKLFF
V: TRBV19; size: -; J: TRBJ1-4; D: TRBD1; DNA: TGTGCCAGTAGTCCCCGGGACAGAGAGGAAAAACTGTTTTTT; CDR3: CASSPRDREEKLFF
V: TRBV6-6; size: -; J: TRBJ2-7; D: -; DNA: TGTGCCAGCAGTTACTCCCAGGGCCCCACCTACGAGCAGTACTTC; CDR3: CASSYSQGPTYEQYF
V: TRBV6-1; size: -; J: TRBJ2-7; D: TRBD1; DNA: TGTGCCAGCATCGGGACAGGACTATACGAGCAGTACTTC; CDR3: CASIGTGLYEQYF
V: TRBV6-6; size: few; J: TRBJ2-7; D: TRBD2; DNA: TGTGCCAGCAGTGGAAGGACTAGCGGGGAGTACGAGCAGTACTTC; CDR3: CASSGRTSGEYEQYF
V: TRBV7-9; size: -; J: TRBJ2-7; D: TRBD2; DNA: TGTGCCAGCAGCCAAAAGCGAGCTAGCGGGGCTCACTACGAGCAGTACTTC; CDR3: CASSQKRASGAHYEQYF
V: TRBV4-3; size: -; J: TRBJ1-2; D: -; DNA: TGCGCCAGCAGCCAAGGCGTCGTAAGGCAGGGAACGCTTTATGGCTACACCTTC; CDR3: CASSQGVVRQGTLYGYTF
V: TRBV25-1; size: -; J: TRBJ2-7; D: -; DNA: TGTGCCAGCAGTGAGAAGAGGCCCCCCGGCCACGAGCAGTACTTC; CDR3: CASSEKRPPGHEQYF
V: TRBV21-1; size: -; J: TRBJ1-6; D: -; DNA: TGTGCCAGCAGCCCGGACCCGACAGAAAAAAATTCACCCCTCCACTTT; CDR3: CASSPDPTEKNSPLHF
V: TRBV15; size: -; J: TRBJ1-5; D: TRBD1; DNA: TGTGCCACCAGCAGACAGGGGGCCGGCAATCAGCCCCAGCATTTT; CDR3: CATSRQGAGNQPQHF
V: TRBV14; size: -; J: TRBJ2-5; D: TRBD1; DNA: TGTGCCAGCAGCCAGGCCGGGACAGTCGGGACCCAGTACTTC; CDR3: CASSQAGTVGTQYF
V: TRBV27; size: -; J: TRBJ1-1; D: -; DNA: TGTGCCAGCAGTTCCGGGGGTATCTACACTGAAGCTTTCTTT; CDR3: CASSSGGIYTEAFF
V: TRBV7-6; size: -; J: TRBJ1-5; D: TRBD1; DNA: TGTGCCAGCAGCCTCACCAACTTATACGCGCACAGGGGAAGGGGCAATCAGCCCCAGCATTTT; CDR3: CASSLTNLYAHRGRGNQPQHF
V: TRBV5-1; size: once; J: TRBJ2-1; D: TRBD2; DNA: TGCGCCAGCACAGGGACTAGAGACTACAATGAGCAGTTCTTC; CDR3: CASTGTRDYNEQFF
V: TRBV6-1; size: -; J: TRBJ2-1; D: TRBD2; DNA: TGTGCCAGCAGTGACCCGGGACTAGCGGGAATCCCTAGCTCCTACAATGAGCAGTTCTTC; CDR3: CASSDPGLAGIPSSYNEQFF
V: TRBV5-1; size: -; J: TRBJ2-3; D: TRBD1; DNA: TGCGCCAGCAGCTTGGACGGGACAGGGTTAAGAGATACGCAGTATTTT; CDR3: CASSLDGTGLRDTQYF
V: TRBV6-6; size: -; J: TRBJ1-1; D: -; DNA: TGTGCCAGCAGTTACGCTACAGATATGAACACTGAAGCTTTCTTT; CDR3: CASSYATDMNTEAFF
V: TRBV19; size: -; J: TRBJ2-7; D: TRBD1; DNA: TGTGCCAGTAGTCAACGACAGGGGCGAAACTACGAGCAGTACTTC; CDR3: CASSQRQGRNYEQYF
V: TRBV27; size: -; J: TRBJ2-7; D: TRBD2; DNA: TGTGCCAGCAGCCGAATCCTAGCGGGAGGGGCCTACGAGCAGTACTTC; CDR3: CASSRILAGGAYEQYF
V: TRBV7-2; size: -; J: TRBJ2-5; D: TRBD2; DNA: TGTGCCAGCAGCTTCGCCGGACTAGCGGGGGGAGAGACCCAGTACTTC; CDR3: CASSFAGLAGGETQYF
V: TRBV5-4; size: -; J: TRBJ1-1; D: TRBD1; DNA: TGTGCCAGCAGCAAACCACAGGGGATGAACACTGAAGCTTTCTTT; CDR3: CASSKPQGMNTEAFF
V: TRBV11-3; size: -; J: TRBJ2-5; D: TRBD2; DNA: TGTGCCAGCAGCTTAGGTGGGTCTAGCGGGGGGGATGAGACCCAGTACTTC; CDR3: CASSLGGSSGGDETQYF